This is a list of T cell receptor beta chains from one sample in a study of blood T cell repertoires in COVID-19. Clones were sequenced by immunoSEQ multiplex PCR, and TCRdb holds only the in-frame ones, with some missing. This sample has over 75,000 clones, with 65% to 90% found just once. Sequencing was performed on peripheral blood. These receptors all stem from a woman aged 45-59 years with acute or convalescent COVID-19. Both conserved end residues are part of each CDR3. The D gene is left open where the match is weak. A clone size is listed for some rows: how often the clone was seen (once, few, many), or a class if it is expanded.

v_gene: TRBV5-1
j_gene: TRBJ2-7
abundance: once
d_gene: TRBD2
len: 15
CDR3nt: TGCGCCAGCAGCTCCGGGACTAAATCTTACGACGAGCAGTACTTC
CDR3aa: CASSSGTKSYDEQYF

v_gene: TRBV9
j_gene: TRBJ2-1
abundance: .
d_gene: TRBD2
len: 17
CDR3nt: TGTGCCAGCAGCGAGCCCCGTTTAGGAGCGGGAGTCAATGAGCAGTTCTTC
CDR3aa: CASSEPRLGAGVNEQFF

v_gene: TRBV5-6
j_gene: TRBJ2-3
abundance: .
d_gene: .
len: 16
CDR3nt: TGTGCCAGCAGCCCCCAGACTAGGAGTGTCGGGGATACGCAGTATTTT
CDR3aa: CASSPQTRSVGDTQYF

v_gene: TRBV10-3
j_gene: TRBJ1-3
abundance: .
d_gene: TRBD1
len: 16
CDR3nt: TGTGCCATCAAGCCGACAGGGGGCGCCGGAGGAAACACCATATATTTT
CDR3aa: CAIKPTGGAGGNTIYF

v_gene: TRBV24-1
j_gene: TRBJ1-1
abundance: once
d_gene: .
len: 15
CDR3nt: TGTGCCACCAGTGATTCGAAACAGGGAAACACTGAAGCTTTCTTT
CDR3aa: CATSDSKQGNTEAFF

v_gene: TRBV2
j_gene: TRBJ1-1
abundance: once
d_gene: TRBD1
len: 12
CDR3nt: TGTGCCAGCCTCGGTGGACAGGGGGTTGCTTTCTTT
CDR3aa: CASLGGQGVAFF

v_gene: TRBV29-1
j_gene: TRBJ2-3
abundance: once
d_gene: .
len: 14
CDR3nt: TGCAGCGTTGATTTTCTCCTAGCGATAGGTACGCAGTATTTT
CDR3aa: CSVDFLLAIGTQYF

v_gene: TRBV29-1
j_gene: TRBJ2-7
abundance: .
d_gene: .
len: 12
CDR3nt: TGCAGCGCCGGAGGGGTTGGGCTCGAGCAGTACTTC
CDR3aa: CSAGGVGLEQYF

v_gene: TRBV5-6
j_gene: TRBJ1-2
abundance: .
d_gene: TRBD1
len: 14
CDR3nt: TGTGCCAGCAGCTTGAACAGGGGCAACTATGGCTACACCTTC
CDR3aa: CASSLNRGNYGYTF

v_gene: TRBV7-9
j_gene: TRBJ2-3
abundance: .
d_gene: TRBD2
len: 12
CDR3nt: TGTGCCAGCAGCGGACTAGTGGATACGCAGTATTTT
CDR3aa: CASSGLVDTQYF

v_gene: TRBV9
j_gene: TRBJ2-2
abundance: .
d_gene: TRBD1
len: 14
CDR3nt: TGTGCCAGCAGGGGACAGACGAACACCGGGGAGCTGTTTTTT
CDR3aa: CASRGQTNTGELFF

v_gene: TRBV5-5
j_gene: TRBJ1-2
abundance: .
d_gene: .
len: 13
CDR3nt: TGTGCCAGCAGCTCATCGCCGGGGTATGGCTACACCTTC
CDR3aa: CASSSSPGYGYTF

v_gene: TRBV28
j_gene: TRBJ1-3
abundance: .
d_gene: .
len: 15
CDR3nt: TGTGCCAGCAGCCAACCTTGGGCCGTTCCAAACACCATATATTTT
CDR3aa: CASSQPWAVPNTIYF

v_gene: TRBV7-2
j_gene: TRBJ1-1
abundance: .
d_gene: .
len: 15
CDR3nt: TGTGCCAGCAGCTTAGGTAGGGGGATGAACACTGAAGCTTTCTTT
CDR3aa: CASSLGRGMNTEAFF

v_gene: TRBV19
j_gene: TRBJ1-2
abundance: .
d_gene: .
len: 16
CDR3nt: TGTGCCAGTAGTCCCAGGGCCCGGGGGTCCAACTATGGCTACACCTTC
CDR3aa: CASSPRARGSNYGYTF

v_gene: TRBV28
j_gene: TRBJ1-1
abundance: .
d_gene: TRBD1
len: 15
CDR3nt: TGTGCCAGCAGACCCCCGACAGGGGATGGAACTGAAGCTTTCTTT
CDR3aa: CASRPPTGDGTEAFF

v_gene: TRBV24-1
j_gene: TRBJ2-1
abundance: .
d_gene: TRBD1
len: 18
CDR3nt: TGTGCCACCAGTGCCTTAGGACAGGGAAAAGCCACCTACAATGAGCAGTTCTTC
CDR3aa: CATSALGQGKATYNEQFF

v_gene: TRBV19
j_gene: TRBJ2-7
abundance: .
d_gene: TRBD1
len: 14
CDR3nt: TGTGCCAGTAGTCTCGGTCCAGGGGGCTACGAGCAGTACTTC
CDR3aa: CASSLGPGGYEQYF

v_gene: TRBV11-1
j_gene: TRBJ2-2
abundance: .
d_gene: .
len: 16
CDR3nt: TGTGCCAGCAGCTTAGGCTCTAGGATAAACACCGGGGAGCTGTTTTTT
CDR3aa: CASSLGSRINTGELFF